The 7 T cell receptor beta chains presented below share a single source sample, sequenced in a study of patients and donors after allogeneic stem cell transplantation. Via MiXCR, TCRdb re-called the RT-PCR reads, giving one row per CDR3 protein. Of approximately 160,000 distinct CDR3 sequences listed, 30% are singletons. Sample: blood, either unsorted or a sorted T cell fraction (not recorded which). Receptors originate from a human donor who was either an allogeneic HSCT recipient or a stem cell or donor lymphocyte infusion donor (not recorded which). It is not recorded whose cells these are; they may come from a transplant donor.

This rearrangement joins TRBV20-1 to TRBJ2-7; TRBD2 might be the D (6 bases). Per germline, CDR1 DFQATT and CDR2 SNEGSKA (reference sequence). This CDR3 spans 13 amino acids. V was trimmed by 4 bases and J by 3 bases, leaving 13 bases between them. CDR3 sequence (DNA): TGCAGTGCTAAAGGGACTGGGGACTACGAGCAGTACTTC. Translated: CSAKGTGDYEQYF.

This clonotype has more than one count but fewer than ten. The rearrangement joins TRBV3-1 to TRBJ2-7; no clear D. Germline V gives CDR1 LGHDT, CDR2 YNNKEL (reference sequence). The V gene lost 5 bases and the J gene lost 7 bases, with 21 bases spanning the gap. The CDR3 totals 15 residues. The CDR3 reads CASSSRSAGVFEQYF. The CDR3, as DNA: TGTGCCAGCAGCAGCCGCTCGGCAGGCGTCTTTGAGCAGTACTTC.

The rearrangement links TRBV5-1 to TRBJ2-1, with 10 bases aligning to TRBD2. The germline gives CDR1 SGHRS, CDR2 YFSETQ. Trimming cost V 0 bases and J 4 bases; bases outside gene matches: 4. The CDR3 extends over 16 amino acids. The CDR3 region has the DNA TGCGCCAGCAGCTTGGTAAGGACTAGCGGATACAATGAGCAGTTCTTC. Translation gives CASSLVRTSGYNEQFF.

This chain connects TRBV20-1 to TRBJ2-1, with 13 bases that match TRBD2. The CDR3 covers 14 residues. V lost 1 base and J lost 8; bases outside the gene matches: 2. CDR1 DFQATT and CDR2 SNEGSKA come from the germline V gene (reference sequence). The DNA for the CDR3 is TGCAGTGCTAGAGGGACTAGCGGGAGTGATGAGCAGTTCTTC. It encodes CSARGTSGSDEQFF.

This rearrangement joins TRBV5-6 to TRBJ2-3; unclear D gene. V was shortened by 1 base and J by 5 bases, with 8 bases between the two germline ends. This CDR3 has 13 amino acids. Germline V lookup: CDR1 SGHDT, CDR2 YYEEEE. Here the CDR3 reads CASSLPTQDTQYF. The DNA for the CDR3 is TGTGCCAGCAGCTTGCCCACCCAAGATACGCAGTATTTT.

The rearrangement joins TRBV7-9 to TRBJ2-5; 11 bases map to TRBD1. In germline, CDR1 is SEHNR, CDR2 FQNEAQ (reference sequence). V lost 4 bases and J lost 5; bases outside the gene matches: 6. This CDR3 region has 15 residues. CDR3 DNA sequence: TGTGCCAGCAGCTGGACAGGGGGCGAGTGGGAGACCCAGTACTTC. It codes for CASSWTGGEWETQYF.

The sample holds a few counts of this clonotype. The genes are TRBV5-4 and TRBJ1-1; D possibly corresponds to TRBD1 (5 bases). Trimming removed 0 bases at V and 1 base at J, with 7 bases between. The CDR3 contains 14 residues. Per the germline V gene, CDR1 is SGHNT and CDR2 is YYREEE (reference sequence). The CDR3 region is CASSLDRQNTEAFF. In DNA, the CDR3 is TGTGCCAGCAGCTTGGACAGGCAGAACACTGAAGCTTTCTTT.